Reported below is one T cell receptor (beta chain). The sample comes from a study of blood T cell repertoires in COVID-19. How the authors handled the data: For nucleated cells, counts were estimated from reference gene primer amplification. Assay used: immunoSEQ multiplex PCR; TCRdb lists only in-frame clones, some missing. V and J calls and clone size are copied from that table; D and trimming were computed from the DNA. Of around 130,000 clones in the sample, roughly 77% were seen once. Germline V gene sequence: CDR1 SGHTA, CDR2 FQGNSA. Trimming pared 5 bases from V and 6 bases from J, leaving 20 bases between. There are 16 residues in the CDR3.

This sequence joins TRBV7-2 and TRBJ1-5, with D possibly matching TRBD1 (6 bases). Material for sequencing was peripheral blood. This TCR was sampled from a man in his 60s with active or convalescent COVID-19. The CDR3 region is CASSPQQGFMGQPQHF. The CDR3 region has the DNA TGTGCCAGCAGCCCCCAACAGGGTTTCATGGGTCAGCCCCAGCATTTT.